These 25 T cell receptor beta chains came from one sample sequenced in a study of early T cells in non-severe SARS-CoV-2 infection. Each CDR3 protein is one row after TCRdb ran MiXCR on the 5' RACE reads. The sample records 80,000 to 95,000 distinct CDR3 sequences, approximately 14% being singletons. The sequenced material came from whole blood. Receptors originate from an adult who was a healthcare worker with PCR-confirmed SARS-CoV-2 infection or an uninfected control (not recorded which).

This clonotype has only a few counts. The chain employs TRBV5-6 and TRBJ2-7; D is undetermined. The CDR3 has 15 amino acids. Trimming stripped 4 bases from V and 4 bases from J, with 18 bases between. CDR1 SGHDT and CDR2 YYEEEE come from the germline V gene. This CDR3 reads CASSQTPRTRYEQYV. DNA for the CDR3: TGTGCCAGCAGCCAGACCCCGAGAACAAGGTACGAGCAGTACGTC.

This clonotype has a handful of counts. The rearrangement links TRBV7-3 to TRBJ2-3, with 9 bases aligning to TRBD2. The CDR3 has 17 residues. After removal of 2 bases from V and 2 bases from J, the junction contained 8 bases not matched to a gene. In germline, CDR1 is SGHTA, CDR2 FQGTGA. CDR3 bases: TGTGCCAGCAGCTTAGCCCCCGCTAGCGGGGACACAGATACGCAGTATTTT. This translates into CASSLAPASGDTDTQYF.

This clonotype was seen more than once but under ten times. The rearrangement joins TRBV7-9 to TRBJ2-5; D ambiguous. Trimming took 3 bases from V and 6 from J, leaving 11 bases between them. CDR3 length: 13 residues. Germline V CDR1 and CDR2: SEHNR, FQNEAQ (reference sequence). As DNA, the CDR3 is TGTGCCAGCAGCTTTGGTGGACGGAAGACCCAGTACTTC. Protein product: CASSFGGRKTQYF.

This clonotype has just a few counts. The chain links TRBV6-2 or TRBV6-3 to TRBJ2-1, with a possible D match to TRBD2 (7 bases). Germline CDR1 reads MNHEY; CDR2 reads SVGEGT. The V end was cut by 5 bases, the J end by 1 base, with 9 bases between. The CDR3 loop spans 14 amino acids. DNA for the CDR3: TGTGCCAGCAGTGCGGGGGCGTCCTACAATGAGCAGTTCTTC. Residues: CASSAGASYNEQFF.

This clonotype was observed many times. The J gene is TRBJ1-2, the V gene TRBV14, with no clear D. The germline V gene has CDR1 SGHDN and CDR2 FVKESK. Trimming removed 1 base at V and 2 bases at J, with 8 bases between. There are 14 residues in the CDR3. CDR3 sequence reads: CASSQGVVNYGYTF. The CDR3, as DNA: TGTGCCAGCAGCCAAGGGGTAGTAAACTATGGCTACACCTTC.

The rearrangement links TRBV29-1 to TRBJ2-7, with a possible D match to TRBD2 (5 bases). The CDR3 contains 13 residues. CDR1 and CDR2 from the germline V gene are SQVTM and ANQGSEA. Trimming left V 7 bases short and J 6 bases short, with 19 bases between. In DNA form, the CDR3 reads TGCAGCGCCCTTTACCGGGGAATTTGCGAGCAGTACGTC. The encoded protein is CSALYRGICEQYV.

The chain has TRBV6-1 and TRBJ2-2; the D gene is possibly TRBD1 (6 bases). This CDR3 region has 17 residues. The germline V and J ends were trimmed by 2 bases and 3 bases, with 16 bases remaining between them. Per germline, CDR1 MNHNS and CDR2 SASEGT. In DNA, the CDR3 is TGTGCCAGCAGTGAAAGCCTACAGGGTGTATACACCGGGGAGCTGTTTTTT. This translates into CASSESLQGVYTGELFF.

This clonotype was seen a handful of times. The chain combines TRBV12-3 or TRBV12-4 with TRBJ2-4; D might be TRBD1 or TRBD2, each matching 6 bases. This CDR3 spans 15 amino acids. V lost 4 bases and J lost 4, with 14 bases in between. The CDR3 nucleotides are TGTGCCAGCAGTTCCTCGGGGGCGATAAAAAACATTCAGTACTTC. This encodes CASSSSGAIKNIQYF.

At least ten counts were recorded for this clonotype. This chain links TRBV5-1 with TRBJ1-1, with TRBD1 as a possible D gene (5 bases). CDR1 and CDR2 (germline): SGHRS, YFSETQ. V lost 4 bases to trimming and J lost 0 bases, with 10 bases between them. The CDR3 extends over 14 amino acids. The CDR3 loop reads CASSAGTVNTEAFF. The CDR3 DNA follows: TGCGCCAGCAGCGCCGGGACTGTGAACACTGAAGCTTTCTTT.

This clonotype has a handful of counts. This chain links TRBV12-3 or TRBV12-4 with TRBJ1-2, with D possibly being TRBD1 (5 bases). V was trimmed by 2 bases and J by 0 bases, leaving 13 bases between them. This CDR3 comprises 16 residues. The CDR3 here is CASSLRGGAPNYGYTF. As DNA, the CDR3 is TGTGCCAGCAGTTTACGTGGCGGGGCCCCTAACTATGGCTACACCTTC.

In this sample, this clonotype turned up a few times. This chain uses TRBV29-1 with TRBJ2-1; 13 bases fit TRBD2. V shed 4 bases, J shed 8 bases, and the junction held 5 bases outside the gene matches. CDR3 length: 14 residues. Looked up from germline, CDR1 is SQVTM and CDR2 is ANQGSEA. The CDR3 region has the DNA TGCAGCGTTGGGGGACTAGCGGGGTCGGATGAGCAGTTCTTC. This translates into CSVGGLAGSDEQFF.

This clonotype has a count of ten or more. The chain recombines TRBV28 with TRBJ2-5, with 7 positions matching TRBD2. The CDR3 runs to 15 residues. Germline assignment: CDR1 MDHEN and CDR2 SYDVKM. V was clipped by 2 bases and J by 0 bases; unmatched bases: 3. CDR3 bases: TGTGCCAGCAGTTTACAAGCGGGGTACCAAGAGACCCAGTACTTC. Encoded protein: CASSLQAGYQETQYF.

CDR3 coding DNA: TGTGCCAGCAGTTTGTCAGGGAAAAATCAGCCCCAGCATTTT. Its translation is CASSLSGKNQPQHF. The gene calls are TRBV27 and TRBJ1-5, with TRBD1 as a possible D gene (5 bases). Germline CDR1 and CDR2: MNHEY and SMNVEV (reference sequence). This CDR3 has 14 amino acids. The germline V and J ends were trimmed by 3 bases and 4 bases, with 10 bases remaining between them.

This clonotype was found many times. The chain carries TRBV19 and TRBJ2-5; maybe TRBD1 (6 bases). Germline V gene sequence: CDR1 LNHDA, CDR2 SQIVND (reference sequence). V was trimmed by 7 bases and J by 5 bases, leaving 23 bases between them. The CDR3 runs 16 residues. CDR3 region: CASTLTGRGLMETQYF. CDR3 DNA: TGTGCCAGTACCCTAACTGGTAGGGGGTTGATGGAGACCCAGTACTTC.

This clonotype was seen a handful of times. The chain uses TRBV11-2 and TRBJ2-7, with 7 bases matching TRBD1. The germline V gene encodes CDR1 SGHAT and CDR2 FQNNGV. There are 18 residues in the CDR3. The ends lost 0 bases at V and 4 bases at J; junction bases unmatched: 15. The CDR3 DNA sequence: TGTGCCAGCAGCTTAGATCTTCTACGGGGACAGTGGATATACGAGCAGTACGTC. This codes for CASSLDLLRGQWIYEQYV.

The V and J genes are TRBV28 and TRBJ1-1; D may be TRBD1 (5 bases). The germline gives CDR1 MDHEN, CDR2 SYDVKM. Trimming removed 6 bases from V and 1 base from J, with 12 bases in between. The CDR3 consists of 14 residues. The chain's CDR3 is CASSELTGNTEAFF. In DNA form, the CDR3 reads TGTGCCAGCAGCGAATTAACAGGGAACACTGAAGCTTTCTTT.

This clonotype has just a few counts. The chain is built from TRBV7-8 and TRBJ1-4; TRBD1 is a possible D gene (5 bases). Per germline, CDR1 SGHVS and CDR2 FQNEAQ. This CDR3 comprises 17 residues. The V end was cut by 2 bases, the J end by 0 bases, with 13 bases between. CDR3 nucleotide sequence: TGTGCCAGCAGCTTATTCGAGACAGTTGCAACTAATGAAAAACTGTTTTTT. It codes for CASSLFETVATNEKLFF.

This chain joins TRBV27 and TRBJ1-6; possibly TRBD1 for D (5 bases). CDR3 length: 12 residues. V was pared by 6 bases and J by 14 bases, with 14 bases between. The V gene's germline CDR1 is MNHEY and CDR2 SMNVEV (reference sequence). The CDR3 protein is CASSPNQGSLHF. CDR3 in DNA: TGTGCCAGCAGCCCTAATCAGGGTTCCCTCCACTTT.

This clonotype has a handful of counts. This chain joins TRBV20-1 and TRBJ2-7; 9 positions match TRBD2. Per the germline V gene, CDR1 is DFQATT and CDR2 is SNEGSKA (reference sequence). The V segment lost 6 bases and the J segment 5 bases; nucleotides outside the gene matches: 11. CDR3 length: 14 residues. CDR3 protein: CSATPGSGGDEQYV. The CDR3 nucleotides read TGCAGTGCCACCCCGGGTAGCGGGGGAGACGAGCAGTACGTC.

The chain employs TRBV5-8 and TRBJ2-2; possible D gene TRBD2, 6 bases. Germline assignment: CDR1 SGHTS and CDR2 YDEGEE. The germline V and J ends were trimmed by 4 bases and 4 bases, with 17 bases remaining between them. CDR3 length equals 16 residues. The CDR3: CASSLGTPGRTGELFF. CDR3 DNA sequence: TGTGCCAGCAGCCTCGGGACTCCAGGACGCACCGGGGAGCTGTTTTTT.

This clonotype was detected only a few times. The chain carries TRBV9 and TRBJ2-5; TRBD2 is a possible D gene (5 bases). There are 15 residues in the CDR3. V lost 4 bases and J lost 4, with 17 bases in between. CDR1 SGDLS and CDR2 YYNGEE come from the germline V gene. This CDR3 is CASSTQVTSPETQYF. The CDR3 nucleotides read TGTGCCAGCAGCACCCAAGTTACTAGTCCAGAGACCCAGTACTTC.

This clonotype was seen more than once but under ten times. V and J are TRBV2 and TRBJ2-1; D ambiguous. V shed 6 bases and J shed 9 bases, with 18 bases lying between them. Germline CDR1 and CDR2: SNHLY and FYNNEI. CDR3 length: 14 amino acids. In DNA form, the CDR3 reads TGTGCCAGCAGCTCCACGTCCTGGGGTGTTGAGCAGTTCTTC. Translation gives CASSSTSWGVEQFF. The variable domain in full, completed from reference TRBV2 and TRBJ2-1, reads EPEVTQTPSHQVTQMGQEVILRCVPISNHLYFYWYRQILGQKVEFLVSFYNNEISEKSEIFDDQFSVERPDGSNFTLKIRSTKLEDSAMYFCASSSTSWGVEQFFGPGTRLTVL.

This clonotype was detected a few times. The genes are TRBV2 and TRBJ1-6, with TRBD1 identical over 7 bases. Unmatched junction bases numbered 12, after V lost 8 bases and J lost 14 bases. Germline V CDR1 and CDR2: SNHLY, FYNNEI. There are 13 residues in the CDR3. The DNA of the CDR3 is TGTGCCAGCCCCGCCCAGGGGGGGACCACCCTCCACTTT. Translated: CASPAQGGTTLHF.

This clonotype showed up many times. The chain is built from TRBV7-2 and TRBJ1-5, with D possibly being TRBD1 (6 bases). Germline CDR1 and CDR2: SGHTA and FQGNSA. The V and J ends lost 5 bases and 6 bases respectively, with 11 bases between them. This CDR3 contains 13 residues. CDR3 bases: TGTGCCAGCAGCGAACCAGGGGTTCAGCCCCAGCATTTT. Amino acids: CASSEPGVQPQHF.

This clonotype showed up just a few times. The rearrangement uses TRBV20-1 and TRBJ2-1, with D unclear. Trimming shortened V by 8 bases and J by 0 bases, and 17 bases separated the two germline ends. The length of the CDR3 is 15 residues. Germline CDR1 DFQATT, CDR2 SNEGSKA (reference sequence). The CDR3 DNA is TGCAGTCCAATTCGAACAGCCTACTCCTACAATGAGCAGTTCTTC. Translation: CSPIRTAYSYNEQFF.